This record covers a single TCR beta chain. Antigen: not known. The entry originates in a study of Ad26.COV2.S vaccination and SARS-CoV-2 variants. Across the study: Into the muscle, Ad26.COV2.S was dosed once or twice, 56 days apart. Study-level points and caveats: Measurements of TCR breadth and depth may have given underestimates of the total T cell responses.

Generated by immunoSEQ multiplex PCR, the TCRdb table keeps only in-frame clones and is missing some. In the table there are hundreds of thousands of clones, about 87% of which are singletons. This CDR3 has 12 amino acids. Trimming removed 0 bases at V and 6 bases at J, with 4 bases between. Germline lookup yields CDR1 LGHNA and CDR2 YSLEER. Treatment: about 20 received Ad26.COV2.S at low or high dose, single or two shots; several received placebo; per-sample allocation not given. Each sample was drawn 63 days after the first injection (of vaccine or placebo). Boston supplied an adult donor aged 18-55 years.

The V call is TRBV4-3, the J call TRBJ2-3; D not resolved. This specimen was peripheral blood, taken in a trial of Ad26.COV2.S vaccine versus placebo. The TCR originated in a person aged 18 to 65 who received the Ad26.COV2.S COVID-19 vaccine or a placebo. The CDR3 region has the DNA TGCGCCAGCAGCCAAGAGGCGGATACGCAGTATTTT. This gives the protein CASSQEADTQYF.